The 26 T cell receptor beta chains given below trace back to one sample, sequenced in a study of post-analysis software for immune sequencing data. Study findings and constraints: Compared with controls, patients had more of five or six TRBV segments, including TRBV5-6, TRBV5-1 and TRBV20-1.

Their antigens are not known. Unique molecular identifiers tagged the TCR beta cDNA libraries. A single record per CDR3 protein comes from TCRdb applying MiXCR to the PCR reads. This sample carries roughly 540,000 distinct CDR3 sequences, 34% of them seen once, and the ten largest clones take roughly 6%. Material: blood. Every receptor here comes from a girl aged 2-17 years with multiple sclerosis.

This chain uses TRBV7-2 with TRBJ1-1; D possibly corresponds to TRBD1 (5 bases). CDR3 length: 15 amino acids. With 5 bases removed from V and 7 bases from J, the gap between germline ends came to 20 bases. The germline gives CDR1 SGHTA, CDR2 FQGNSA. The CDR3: CASSVRDLKRVEAFF. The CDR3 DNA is TGTGCCAGCAGCGTCCGGGACCTCAAGAGGGTTGAAGCTTTCTTT.

CDR3 amino acids: CASSQEGRGQGRETQYF. In nucleotides, the CDR3 is TGTGCCAGCAGCCAAGAGGGTCGAGGACAGGGAAGGGAGACCCAGTACTTC. The chain is built from TRBV4-2 and TRBJ2-5, with 8 bases aligning to TRBD1. This CDR3 region has 17 residues. V shed 0 bases and J 5 bases; nucleotides not matched to a gene: 11. Germline V gene data show CDR1 as LGHNA and CDR2 as YNFKEQ.

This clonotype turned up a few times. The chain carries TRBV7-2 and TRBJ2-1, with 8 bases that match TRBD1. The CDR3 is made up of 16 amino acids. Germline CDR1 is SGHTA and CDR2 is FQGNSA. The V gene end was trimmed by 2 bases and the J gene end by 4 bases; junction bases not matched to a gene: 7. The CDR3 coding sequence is TGTGCCAGCAGCTTACGGTGGGACAGGTATTACAATGAGCAGTTCTTC. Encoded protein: CASSLRWDRYYNEQFF.

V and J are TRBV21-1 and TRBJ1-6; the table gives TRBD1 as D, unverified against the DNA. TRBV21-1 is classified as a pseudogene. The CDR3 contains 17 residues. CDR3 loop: CASSKGGWCRANSPPHF. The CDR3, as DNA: TGTGCCAGCAGCAAGGGGGGCTGGTGCAGGGCAAATTCACCCCCCCACTTT.

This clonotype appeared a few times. The CDR3 is CASSTVQSTFTDTQYF. CDR3 sequence (DNA): TGTGCCAGCTCAACAGTACAGTCGACCTTCACAGATACGCAGTATTTT. The rearrangement joins TRBV18 to TRBJ2-3, with D hard to call. The CDR3 is made up of 16 amino acids. Germline V lookup: CDR1 KGHSH, CDR2 LQKENI. V was trimmed by 5 bases and J by 2 bases, leaving 17 bases between them.

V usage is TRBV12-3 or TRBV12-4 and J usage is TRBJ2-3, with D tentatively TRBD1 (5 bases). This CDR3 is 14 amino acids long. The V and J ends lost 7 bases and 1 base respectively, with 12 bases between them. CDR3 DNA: TGTGCCAGCACCTGGGGCCTACGCACAGATACGCAGTATTTT. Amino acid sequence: CASTWGLRTDTQYF.

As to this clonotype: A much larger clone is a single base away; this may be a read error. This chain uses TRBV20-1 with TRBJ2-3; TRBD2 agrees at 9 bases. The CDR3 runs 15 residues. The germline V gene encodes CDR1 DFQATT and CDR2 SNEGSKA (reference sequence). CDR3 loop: CSVRDGTSLEDTQYF. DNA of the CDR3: TGCAGTGTTAGAGATGGGACTAGCTTGGAAGATACGCAGTATTTT.

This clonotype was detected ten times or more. The CDR3 sequence is CASSLMASGRETQYF. The DNA for the CDR3 is TGCGCCAGCAGCTTGATGGCTAGCGGGCGGGAGACCCAGTACTTC. V usage is TRBV5-1 and J usage is TRBJ2-5, with 8 bases aligning to TRBD2. This CDR3 has 15 residues. The germline CDR1 and CDR2 sequences are SGHRS and YFSETQ. V was pared by 1 base and J by 5 bases, with 7 bases of the junction left unmatched.

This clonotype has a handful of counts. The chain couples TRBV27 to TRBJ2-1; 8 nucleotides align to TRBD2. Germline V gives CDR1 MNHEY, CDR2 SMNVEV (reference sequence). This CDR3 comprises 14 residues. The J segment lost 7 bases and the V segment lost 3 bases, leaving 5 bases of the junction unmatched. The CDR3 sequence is CASSFRGGLNEQFF. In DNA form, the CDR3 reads TGTGCCAGCAGTTTTCGGGGGGGCTTAAATGAGCAGTTCTTC.

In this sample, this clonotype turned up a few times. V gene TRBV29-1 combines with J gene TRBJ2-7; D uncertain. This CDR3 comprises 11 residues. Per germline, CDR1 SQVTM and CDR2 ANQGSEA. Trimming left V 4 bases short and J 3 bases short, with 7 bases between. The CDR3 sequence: CSVGSLYEQYF. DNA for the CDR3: TGCAGCGTTGGAAGCCTCTACGAGCAGTACTTC.

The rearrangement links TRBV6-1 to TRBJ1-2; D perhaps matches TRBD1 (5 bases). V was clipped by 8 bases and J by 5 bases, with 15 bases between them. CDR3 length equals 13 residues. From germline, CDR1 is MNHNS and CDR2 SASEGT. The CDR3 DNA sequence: TGTGCCAGCCGAGGAACGGGACTTTATGGCTACACCTTC. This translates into CASRGTGLYGYTF.

CDR3 region: CAGTSCTDTQYF. Written as DNA, the CDR3 is TGCGCCGGCACGTCATGCACAGATACGCAGTATTTT. The chain uses TRBV10-1 and TRBJ2-3; the D is unclear. The CDR3 runs 12 residues. Trimming shortened V by 11 bases and J by 1 base, and 10 bases separated the two germline ends. Germline CDR1 reads WNHNN; CDR2 reads SYGVQD (reference sequence).

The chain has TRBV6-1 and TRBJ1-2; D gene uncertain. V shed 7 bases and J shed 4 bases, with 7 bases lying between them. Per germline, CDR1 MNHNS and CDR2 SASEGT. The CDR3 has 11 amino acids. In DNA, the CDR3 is TGTGCCAGCACCCCGGGCTATGGCTACACCTTC. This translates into CASTPGYGYTF.

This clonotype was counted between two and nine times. CDR3 in DNA: TGCAGTGCTAGAGCAACTCGCTACAGGGTCGCTGGCTACACCTTC. Its protein product is CSARATRYRVAGYTF. This chain joins TRBV20-1 and TRBJ1-2; a weak D match, TRBD1 (6 bases). Trimming shortened V by 1 base and J by 7 bases, and 19 bases separated the two germline ends. This CDR3 is built from 15 residues. Germline loops: CDR1 DFQATT, CDR2 SNEGSKA (reference sequence).

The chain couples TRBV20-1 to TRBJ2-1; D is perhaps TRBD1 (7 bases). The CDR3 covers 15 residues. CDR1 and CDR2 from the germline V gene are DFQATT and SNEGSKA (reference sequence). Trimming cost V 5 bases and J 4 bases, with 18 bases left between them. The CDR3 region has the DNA TGCAGTGCTGGGACAGTTCGGAGGGTGTACAATGAGCAGTTCTTC. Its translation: CSAGTVRRVYNEQFF.

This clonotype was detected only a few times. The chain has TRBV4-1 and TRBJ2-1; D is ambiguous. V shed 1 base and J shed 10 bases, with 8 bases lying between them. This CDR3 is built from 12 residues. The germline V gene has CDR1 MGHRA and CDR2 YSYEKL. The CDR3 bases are TGCGCCAGCAGCCAAGTCGTAGGGGAGCAGTTCTTC. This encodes CASSQVVGEQFF.

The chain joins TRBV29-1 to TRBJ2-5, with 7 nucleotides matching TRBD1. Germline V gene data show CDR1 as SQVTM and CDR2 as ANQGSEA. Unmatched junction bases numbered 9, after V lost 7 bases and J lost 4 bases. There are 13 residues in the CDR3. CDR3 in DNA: TGCAGCGCCCAACGGGGACAGCGAGAGACCCAGTACTTC. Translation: CSAQRGQRETQYF.

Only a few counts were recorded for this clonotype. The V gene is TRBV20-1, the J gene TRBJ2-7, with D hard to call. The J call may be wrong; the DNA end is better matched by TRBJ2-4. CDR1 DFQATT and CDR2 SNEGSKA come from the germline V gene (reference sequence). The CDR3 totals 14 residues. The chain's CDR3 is CSARAPGFGNIQYF. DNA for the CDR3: TGCAGTGCTAGAGCCCCCGGGTTTGGAAACATTCAGTACTTC.

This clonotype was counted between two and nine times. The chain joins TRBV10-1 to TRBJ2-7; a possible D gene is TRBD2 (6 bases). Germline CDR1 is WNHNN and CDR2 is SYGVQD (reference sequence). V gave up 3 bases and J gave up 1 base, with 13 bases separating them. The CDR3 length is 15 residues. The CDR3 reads CASSDRRGFSYEQYF. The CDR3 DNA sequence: TGCGCCAGCAGTGACCGGCGGGGTTTTTCCTACGAGCAGTACTTC.

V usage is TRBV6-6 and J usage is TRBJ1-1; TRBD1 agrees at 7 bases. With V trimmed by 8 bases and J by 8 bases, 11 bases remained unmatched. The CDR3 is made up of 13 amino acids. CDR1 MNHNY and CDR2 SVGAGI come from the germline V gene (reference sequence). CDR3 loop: CASGATGVDEAFF. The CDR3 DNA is TGTGCCAGCGGAGCAACAGGGGTGGACGAAGCTTTCTTT.

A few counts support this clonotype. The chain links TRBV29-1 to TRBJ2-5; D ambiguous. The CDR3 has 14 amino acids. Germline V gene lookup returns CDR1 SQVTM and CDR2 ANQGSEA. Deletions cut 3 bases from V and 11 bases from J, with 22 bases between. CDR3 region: CSVDADPRIDKQYF. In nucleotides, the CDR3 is TGCAGCGTTGACGCAGATCCTCGGATCGACAAGCAGTACTTC. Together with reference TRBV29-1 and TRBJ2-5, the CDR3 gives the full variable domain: SAVISQKPSRDICQRGTSLTIQCQVDSQVTMMFWYRQQPGQSLTLIATANQGSEATYESGFVIDKFPISRPNLTFSTLTVSNMSPEDSSIYLCSVDADPRIDKQYFGPGTRLLVL.

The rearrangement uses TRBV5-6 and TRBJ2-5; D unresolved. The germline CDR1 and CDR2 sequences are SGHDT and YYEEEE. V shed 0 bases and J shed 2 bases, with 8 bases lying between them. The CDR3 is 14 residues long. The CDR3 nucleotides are TGTGCCAGCAGCTTGGCGCAGGAACAAGAGACCCAGTACTTC. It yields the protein CASSLAQEQETQYF.

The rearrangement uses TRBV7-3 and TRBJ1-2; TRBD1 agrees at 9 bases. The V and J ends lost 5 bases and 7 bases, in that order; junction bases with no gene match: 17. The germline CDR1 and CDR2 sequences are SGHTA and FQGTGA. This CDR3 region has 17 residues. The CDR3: CASSLRGTGSSGGGYTF. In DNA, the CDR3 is TGTGCCAGCAGCCTGCGCGGGACAGGGTCCTCGGGGGGTGGCTACACCTTC.

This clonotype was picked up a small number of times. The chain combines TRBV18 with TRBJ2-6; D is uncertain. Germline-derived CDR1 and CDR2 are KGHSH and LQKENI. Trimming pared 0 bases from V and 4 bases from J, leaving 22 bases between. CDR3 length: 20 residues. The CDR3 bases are TGTGCCAGCTCACCACCGGCGAGATCCCAATTGAAATCCGGGGCCAACGTCCTGACTTTC. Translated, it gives CASSPPARSQLKSGANVLTF.

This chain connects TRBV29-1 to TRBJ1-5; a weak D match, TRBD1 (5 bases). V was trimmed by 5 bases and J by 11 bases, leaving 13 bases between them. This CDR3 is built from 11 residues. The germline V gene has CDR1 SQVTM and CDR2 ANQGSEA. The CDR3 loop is CSVLGRGAQHF. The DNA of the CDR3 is TGCAGCGTTCTAGGTCGGGGGGCCCAGCATTTT.

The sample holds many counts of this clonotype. CDR3 residues: CASSQDFGREAYEQYF. The DNA for the CDR3 is TGCGCCAGCAGCCAAGATTTCGGACGGGAGGCCTACGAGCAGTACTTC. The chain combines TRBV4-1 with TRBJ2-7; the match to TRBD2 covers 7 bases. Germline V gives CDR1 MGHRA, CDR2 YSYEKL. V dropped 0 bases and J dropped 2; count of bases not matched to a gene: 7. The CDR3 has 16 amino acids.